This T cell receptor beta chain was captured by sequencing in a study of blood T cell repertoires in COVID-19. About the study: Both acute and convalescent COVID-19 samples were obtained from the United States, Italy and Spain. In each case, the material was cDNA or gDNA derived from T cells, B-cell-depleted T cells, or PBMCs.

How the authors handled the data: From reference gene primer amplification, estimates of nucleated cell counts were derived. Libraries were prepared by immunoSEQ multiplex PCR; TCRdb keeps only in-frame clonotypes and omits some of them. That table is the source of V, J and clone size, and D and trimming were worked out from the DNA. The data show approximately 300,000 clones, 87% seen once. Trimming removed 0 bases from V and 7 bases from J, with 12 bases in between. Germline-derived CDR1 and CDR2 are LNHNV and YYDKDF (reference sequence). CDR3 size: 14 residues. This sequence originates from a woman in her 50s who had recovered from COVID-19. Sequencing input: peripheral blood. V is TRBV15 and J is TRBJ1-1; D possibly corresponds to TRBD1 (6 bases). CDR3 amino acids: CATSRDRGGFEAFF. The CDR3 nucleotides read TGTGCCACCAGCAGAGATAGGGGGGGCTTTGAAGCTTTCTTT.